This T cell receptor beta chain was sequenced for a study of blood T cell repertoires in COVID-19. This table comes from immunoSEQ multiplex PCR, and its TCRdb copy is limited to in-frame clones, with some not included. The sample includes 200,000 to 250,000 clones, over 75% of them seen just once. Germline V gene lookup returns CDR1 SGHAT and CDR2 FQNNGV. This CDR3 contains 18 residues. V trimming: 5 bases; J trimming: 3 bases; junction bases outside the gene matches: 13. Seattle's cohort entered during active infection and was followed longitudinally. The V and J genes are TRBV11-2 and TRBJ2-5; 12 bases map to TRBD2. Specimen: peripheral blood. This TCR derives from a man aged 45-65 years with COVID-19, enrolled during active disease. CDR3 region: CASSTPIWTSGAKETQYF. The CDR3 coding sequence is TGTGCCAGCAGCACCCCGATATGGACTAGCGGGGCAAAAGAGACCCAGTACTTC.